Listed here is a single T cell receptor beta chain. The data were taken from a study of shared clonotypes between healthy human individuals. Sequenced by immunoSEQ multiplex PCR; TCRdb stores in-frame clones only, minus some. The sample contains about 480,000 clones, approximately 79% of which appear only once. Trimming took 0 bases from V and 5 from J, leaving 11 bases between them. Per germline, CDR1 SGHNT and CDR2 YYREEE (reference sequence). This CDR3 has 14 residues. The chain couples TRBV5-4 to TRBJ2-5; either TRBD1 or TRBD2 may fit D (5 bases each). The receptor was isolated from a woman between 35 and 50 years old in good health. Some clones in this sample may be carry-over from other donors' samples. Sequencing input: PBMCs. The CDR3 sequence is CASSLEGWGETQYF. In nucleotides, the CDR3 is TGTGCCAGCAGCTTGGAAGGGTGGGGGGAGACCCAGTACTTC.